This entry describes one T cell receptor (beta chain). V lost 2 bases to trimming and J lost 8 bases, with 24 bases between them. The CDR3 has 17 amino acids. Germline V gene data show CDR1 as LGHNA and CDR2 as YSLEER. Authors' data handling: Amplified reference gene primers provided the basis for estimating nucleated cell counts. The table came from immunoSEQ multiplex PCR; TCRdb's copy has only in-frame clones and leaves some out. Clone size and V and J calls were adopted from that table, with D and trimming inferred from the DNA. This sample yields some 95,000 clones, of which 85% to 95% are seen a single time; 2.3% belongs to the top ten. These data originate in a study of blood T cell repertoires in COVID-19.

Sequencing used peripheral blood. V is TRBV4-3 and J is TRBJ1-2; D unresolved. The sequence was obtained from a human donor with active COVID-19. The donor label of this sample is uncertain. CDR3 DNA sequence: TGCGCCAGCAGCCAAACCTCACCCGAACGGGAAACGGGCGGCTACACCTTC. Protein sequence: CASSQTSPERETGGYTF.